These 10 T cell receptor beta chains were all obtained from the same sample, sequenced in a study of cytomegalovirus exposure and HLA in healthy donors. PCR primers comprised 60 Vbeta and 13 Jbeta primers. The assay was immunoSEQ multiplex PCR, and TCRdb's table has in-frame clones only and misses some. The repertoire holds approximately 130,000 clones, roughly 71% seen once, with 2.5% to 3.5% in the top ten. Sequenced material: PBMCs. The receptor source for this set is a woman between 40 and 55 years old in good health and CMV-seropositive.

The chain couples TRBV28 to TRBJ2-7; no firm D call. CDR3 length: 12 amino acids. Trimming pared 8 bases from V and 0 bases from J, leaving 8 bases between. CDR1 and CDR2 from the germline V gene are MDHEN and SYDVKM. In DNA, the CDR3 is TGTGCCAGCGCAGGCGACTCCTACGAGCAGTACTTC. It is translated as CASAGDSYEQYF. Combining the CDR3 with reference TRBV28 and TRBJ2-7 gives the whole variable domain DVKVTQSSRYLVKRTGEKVFLECVQDMDHENMFWYRQDPGLGLRLIYFSYDVKMKEKGDIPEGYSVSREKKERFSLILESASTNQTSMYLCASAGDSYEQYFGPGTRLTVT.

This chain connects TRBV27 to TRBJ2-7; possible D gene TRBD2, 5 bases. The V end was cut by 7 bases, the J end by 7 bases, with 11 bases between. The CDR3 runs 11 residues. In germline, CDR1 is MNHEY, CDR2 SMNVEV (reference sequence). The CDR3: CASIKRGEQYF. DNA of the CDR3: TGTGCCAGCATCAAACGAGGGGAGCAGTACTTC.

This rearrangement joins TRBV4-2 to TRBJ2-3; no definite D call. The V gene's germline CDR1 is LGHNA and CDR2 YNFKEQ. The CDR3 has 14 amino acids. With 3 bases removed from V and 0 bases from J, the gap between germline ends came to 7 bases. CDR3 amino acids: CASSHTDSTDTQYF. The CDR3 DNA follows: TGTGCCAGCAGCCATACAGATAGCACAGATACGCAGTATTTT.

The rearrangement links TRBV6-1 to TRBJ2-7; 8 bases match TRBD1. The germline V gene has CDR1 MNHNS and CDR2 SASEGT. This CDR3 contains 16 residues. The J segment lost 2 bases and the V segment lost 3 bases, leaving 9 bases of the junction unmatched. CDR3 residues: CASSELGMTGAYEQYF. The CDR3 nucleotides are TGTGCCAGCAGTGAGTTGGGAATGACAGGGGCCTACGAGCAGTACTTC.

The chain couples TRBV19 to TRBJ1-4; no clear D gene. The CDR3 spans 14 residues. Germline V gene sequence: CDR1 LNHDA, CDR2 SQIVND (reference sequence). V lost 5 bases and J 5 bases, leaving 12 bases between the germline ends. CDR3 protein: CASSYLRRNEKLFF. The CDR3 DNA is TGTGCCAGTAGTTACCTACGGAGGAATGAAAAACTGTTTTTT.

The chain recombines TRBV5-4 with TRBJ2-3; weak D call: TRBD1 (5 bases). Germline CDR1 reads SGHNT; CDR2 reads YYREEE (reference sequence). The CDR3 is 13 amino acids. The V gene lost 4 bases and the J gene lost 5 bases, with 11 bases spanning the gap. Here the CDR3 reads CASSGANQDTQYF. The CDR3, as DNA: TGTGCCAGCAGCGGGGCGAACCAAGATACGCAGTATTTT. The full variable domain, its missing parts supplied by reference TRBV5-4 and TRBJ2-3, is ETGVTQSPTHLIKTRGQQVTLRCSSQSGHNTVSWYQQALGQGPQFIFQYYREEENGRGNFPPRFSGLQFPNYSSELNVNALELDDSALYLCASSGANQDTQYFGPGTRLTVL.

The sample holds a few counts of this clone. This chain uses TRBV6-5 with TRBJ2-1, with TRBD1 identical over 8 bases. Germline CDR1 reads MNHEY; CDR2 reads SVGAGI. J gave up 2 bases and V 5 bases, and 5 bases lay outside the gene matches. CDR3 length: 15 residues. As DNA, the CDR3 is TGTGCCAGCAGTCGCAGGGGGCGCGCCTACAATGAGCAGTTCTTC. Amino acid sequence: CASSRRGRAYNEQFF.

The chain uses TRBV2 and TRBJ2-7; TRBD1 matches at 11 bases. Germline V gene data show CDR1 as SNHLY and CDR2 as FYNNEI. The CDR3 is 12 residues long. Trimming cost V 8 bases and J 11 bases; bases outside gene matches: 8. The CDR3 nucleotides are TGTGCCAGCCAGCAAGGGGGACAGGGGGAGTACTTC. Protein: CASQQGGQGEYF.

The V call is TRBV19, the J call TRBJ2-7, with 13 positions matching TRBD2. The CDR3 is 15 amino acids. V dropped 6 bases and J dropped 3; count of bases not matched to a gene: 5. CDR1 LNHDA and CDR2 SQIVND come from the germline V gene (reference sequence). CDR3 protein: CASSPGTSGDYEQYF. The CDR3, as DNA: TGTGCCAGTAGCCCCGGGACTAGCGGGGACTACGAGCAGTACTTC.

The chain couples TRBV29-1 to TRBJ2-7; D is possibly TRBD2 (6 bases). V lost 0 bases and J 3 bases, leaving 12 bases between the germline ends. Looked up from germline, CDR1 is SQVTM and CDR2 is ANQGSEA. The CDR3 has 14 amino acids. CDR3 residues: CSVEDERGNYEQYF. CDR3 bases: TGCAGCGTTGAAGATGAACGGGGGAACTACGAGCAGTACTTC.